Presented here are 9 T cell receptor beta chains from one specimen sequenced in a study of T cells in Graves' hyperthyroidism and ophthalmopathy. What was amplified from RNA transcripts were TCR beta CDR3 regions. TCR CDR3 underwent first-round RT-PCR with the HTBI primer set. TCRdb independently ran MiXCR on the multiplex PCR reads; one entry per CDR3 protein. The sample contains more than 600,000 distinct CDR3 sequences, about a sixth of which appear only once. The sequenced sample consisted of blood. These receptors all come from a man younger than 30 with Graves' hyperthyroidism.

CDR3 region: CASTPFRTSGRNNEQFF. The CDR3 bases are TGTGCCAGCACCCCATTTCGGACTAGCGGCAGAAACAATGAGCAGTTCTTC. J is TRBJ2-1 and V is TRBV12-3 or TRBV12-4, with 10 bases lining up with TRBD2. V shed 7 bases, J shed 5 bases, and the junction held 14 bases outside the gene matches. The CDR3 is 17 residues long.

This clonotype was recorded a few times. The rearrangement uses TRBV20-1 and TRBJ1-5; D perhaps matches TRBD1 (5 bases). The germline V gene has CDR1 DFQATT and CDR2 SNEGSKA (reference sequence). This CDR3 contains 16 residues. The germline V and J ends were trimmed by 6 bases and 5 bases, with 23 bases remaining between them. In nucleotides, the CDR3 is TGCAGTGCCTCTCCCCTCCGAAGACAGACTGATCAGCCCCAGCATTTT. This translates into CSASPLRRQTDQPQHF.

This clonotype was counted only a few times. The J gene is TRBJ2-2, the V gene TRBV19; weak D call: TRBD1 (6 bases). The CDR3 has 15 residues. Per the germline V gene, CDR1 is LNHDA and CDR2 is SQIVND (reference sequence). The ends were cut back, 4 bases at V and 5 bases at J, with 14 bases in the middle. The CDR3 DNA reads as TGTGCCAGTAGTAGGCCTAGAGGGGGTACCGGGGAGCTGTTTTTT. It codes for CASSRPRGGTGELFF. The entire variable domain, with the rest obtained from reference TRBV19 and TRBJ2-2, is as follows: DGGITQSPKYLFRKEGQNVTLSCEQNLNHDAMYWYRQDPGQGLRLIYYSQIVNDFQKGDIAEGYSVSREKKESFPLTVTSAQKNPTAFYLCASSRPRGGTGELFFGEGSRLTVL.

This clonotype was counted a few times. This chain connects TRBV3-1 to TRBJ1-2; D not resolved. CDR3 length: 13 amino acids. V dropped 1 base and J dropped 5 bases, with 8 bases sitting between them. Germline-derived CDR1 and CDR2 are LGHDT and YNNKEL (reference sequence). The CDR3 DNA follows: TGTGCCAGCAGCCAAGGGGCACCATATGGCTACACCTTC. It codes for CASSQGAPYGYTF.

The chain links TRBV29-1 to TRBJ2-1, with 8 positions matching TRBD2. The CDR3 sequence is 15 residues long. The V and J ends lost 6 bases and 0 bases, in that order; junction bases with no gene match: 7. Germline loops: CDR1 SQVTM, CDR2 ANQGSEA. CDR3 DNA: TGCAGCGTCGGCCTAGCGGGTAGCTCCTACAATGAGCAGTTCTTC. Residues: CSVGLAGSSYNEQFF.

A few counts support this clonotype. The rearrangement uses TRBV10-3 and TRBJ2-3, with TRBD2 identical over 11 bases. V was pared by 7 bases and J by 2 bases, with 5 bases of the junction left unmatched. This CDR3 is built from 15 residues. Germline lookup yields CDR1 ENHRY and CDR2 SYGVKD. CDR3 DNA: TGTGCCATCACTCCGGGACTAGCGGTCACAGATACGCAGTATTTT. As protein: CAITPGLAVTDTQYF.

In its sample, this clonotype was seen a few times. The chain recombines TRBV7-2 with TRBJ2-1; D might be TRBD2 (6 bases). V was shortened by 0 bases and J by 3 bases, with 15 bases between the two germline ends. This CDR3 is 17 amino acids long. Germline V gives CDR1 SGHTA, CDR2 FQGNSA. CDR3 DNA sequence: TGTGCCAGCAGCTTAGCCCCCCGGGGGTCCTTCTACAATGAGCAGTTCTTC. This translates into CASSLAPRGSFYNEQFF. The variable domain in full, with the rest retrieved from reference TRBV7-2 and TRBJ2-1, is GAGVSQSPSNKVTEKGKDVELRCDPISGHTALYWYRQSLGQGLEFLIYFQGNSAPDKSGLPSDRFSAERTGGSVSTLTIQRTQQEDSAVYLCASSLAPRGSFYNEQFFGPGTRLTVL.

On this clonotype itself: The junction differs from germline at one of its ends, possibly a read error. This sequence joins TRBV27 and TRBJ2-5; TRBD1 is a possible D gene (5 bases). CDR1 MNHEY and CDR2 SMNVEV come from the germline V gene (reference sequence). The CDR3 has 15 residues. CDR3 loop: CASSLSRATRETQYF. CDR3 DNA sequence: TGTGCCAGCAGTCTATCCAGGGCGACGAGGGAGACCCAGTACTTC.

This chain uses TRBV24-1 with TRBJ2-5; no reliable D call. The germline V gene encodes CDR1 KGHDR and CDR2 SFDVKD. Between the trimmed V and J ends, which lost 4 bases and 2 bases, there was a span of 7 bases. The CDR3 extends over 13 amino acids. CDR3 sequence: CATSEPGQETQYF. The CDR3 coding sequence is TGTGCCACCAGTGAACCCGGTCAAGAGACCCAGTACTTC.